The sequence of this TCR beta chain was determined in a study of neoadjuvant nivolumab and ipilimumab in lung cancer. Study-level information: The combination arm added day-1 ipilimumab 1 mg/kg to nivolumab 3 mg/kg on days 1, 15, 29.

Germline lookup yields CDR1 LNHDA and CDR2 SQIVND (reference sequence). With 6 bases clipped from V and 6 bases from J, the junction kept 9 bases outside the gene matches. The CDR3 is made up of 14 amino acids. As to this clone: Its antigen is currently unknown.

Overall study results and limits: TCR richness and clonality were higher in tumors than adjacent uninvolved lung. Only two of four nivolumab-treated tumors gained richness and clonality by surgery. Pretherapy blood TCR richness correlated positively with resected tumor richness.

Repertoires were generated with immunoSEQ multiplex PCR, while TCRdb's copy carries only in-frame clones and drops some. The data show 30,000 to 35,000 clones, 90% seen once. The material sequenced was peripheral blood, taken after neoadjuvant nivolumab, alone or with ipilimumab, at or shortly before surgery. This clonotype was sampled from an adult with non-small cell lung cancer. J is TRBJ1-2 and V is TRBV19; 8 nucleotides match TRBD1. The CDR3 sequence is CASRRRGRADGYTF. In DNA, the CDR3 is TGTGCCAGTAGGCGCAGGGGGCGCGCGGATGGCTACACCTTC.